This T cell receptor beta chain derives from a study of T cell responses to AZD1222 COVID-19 vaccine. Sequenced by immunoSEQ multiplex PCR; TCRdb stores in-frame clones only, minus some. Of tens of thousands of clones in the sample, approximately 88% were seen once. Overall study results and limits: No day 14 peak samples; only post-peak repertoires were characterized.

V lost 2 bases, J lost 0 bases, and 4 bases lay in between. The CDR3 has 13 residues. Germline CDR1 reads LNHDA; CDR2 reads SQIVND (reference sequence). On this clone itself: Its antigen is undetermined.

The source of this sequence is an adult who received the AZD1222 COVID-19 vaccine. The material sequenced was peripheral blood, taken 28 days after the second AZD1222 dose. The chain couples TRBV19 to TRBJ1-2; D ambiguous. The CDR3 region is CASSINTNYGYTF. CDR3 DNA: TGTGCCAGTAGTATAAACACTAACTATGGCTACACCTTC.